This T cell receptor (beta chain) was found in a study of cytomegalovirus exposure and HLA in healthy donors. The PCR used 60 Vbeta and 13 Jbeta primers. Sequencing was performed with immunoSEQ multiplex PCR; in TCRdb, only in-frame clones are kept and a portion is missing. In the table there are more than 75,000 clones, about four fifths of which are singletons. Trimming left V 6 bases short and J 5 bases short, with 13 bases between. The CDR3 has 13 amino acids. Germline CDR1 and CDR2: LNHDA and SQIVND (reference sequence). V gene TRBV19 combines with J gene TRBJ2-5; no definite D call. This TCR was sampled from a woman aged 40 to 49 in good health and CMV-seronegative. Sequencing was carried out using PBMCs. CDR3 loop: CASSPALGETQYF. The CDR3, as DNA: TGTGCCAGTAGCCCAGCTCTCGGGGAGACCCAGTACTTC.